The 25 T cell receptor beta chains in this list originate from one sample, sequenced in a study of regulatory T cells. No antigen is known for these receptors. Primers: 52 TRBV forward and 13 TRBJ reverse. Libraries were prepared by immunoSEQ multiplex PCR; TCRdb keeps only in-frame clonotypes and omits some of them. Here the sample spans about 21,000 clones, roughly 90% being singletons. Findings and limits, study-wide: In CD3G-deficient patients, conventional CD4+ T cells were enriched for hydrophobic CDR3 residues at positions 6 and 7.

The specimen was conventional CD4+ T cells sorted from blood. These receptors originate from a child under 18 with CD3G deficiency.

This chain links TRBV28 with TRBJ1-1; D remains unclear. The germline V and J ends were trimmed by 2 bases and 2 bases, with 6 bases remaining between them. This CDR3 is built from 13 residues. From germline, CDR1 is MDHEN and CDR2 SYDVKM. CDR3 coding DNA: TGTGCCAGCAGTTTAGACGGAAACACTGAAGCTTTCTTT. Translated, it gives CASSLDGNTEAFF. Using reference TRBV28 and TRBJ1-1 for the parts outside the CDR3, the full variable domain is DVKVTQSSRYLVKRTGEKVFLECVQDMDHENMFWYRQDPGLGLRLIYFSYDVKMKEKGDIPEGYSVSREKKERFSLILESASTNQTSMYLCASSLDGNTEAFFGQGTRLTVV.

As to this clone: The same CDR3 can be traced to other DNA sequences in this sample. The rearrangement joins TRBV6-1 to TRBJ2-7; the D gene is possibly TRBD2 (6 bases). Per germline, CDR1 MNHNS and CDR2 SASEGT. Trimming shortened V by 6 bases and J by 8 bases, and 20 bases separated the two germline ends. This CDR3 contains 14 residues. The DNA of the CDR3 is TGTGCCAGCAGGGCGGGGCTTGACATTGCCAAGCAGTACTTC. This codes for CASRAGLDIAKQYF.

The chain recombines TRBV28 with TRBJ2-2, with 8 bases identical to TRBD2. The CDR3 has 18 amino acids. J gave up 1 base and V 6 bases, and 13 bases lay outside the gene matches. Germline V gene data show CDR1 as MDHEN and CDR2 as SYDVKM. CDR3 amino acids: CASSPWDAGGGNTGELFF. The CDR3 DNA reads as TGTGCCAGCAGCCCCTGGGATGCGGGAGGAGGGAACACCGGGGAGCTGTTTTTT. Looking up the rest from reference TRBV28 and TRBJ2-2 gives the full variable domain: DVKVTQSSRYLVKRTGEKVFLECVQDMDHENMFWYRQDPGLGLRLIYFSYDVKMKEKGDIPEGYSVSREKKERFSLILESASTNQTSMYLCASSPWDAGGGNTGELFFGEGSRLTVL.

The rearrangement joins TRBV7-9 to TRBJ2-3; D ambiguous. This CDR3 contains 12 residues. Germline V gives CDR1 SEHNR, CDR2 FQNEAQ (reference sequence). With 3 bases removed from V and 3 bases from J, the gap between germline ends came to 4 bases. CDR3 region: CASSFMTDTQYF. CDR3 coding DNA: TGTGCCAGCAGCTTTATGACAGATACGCAGTATTTT.

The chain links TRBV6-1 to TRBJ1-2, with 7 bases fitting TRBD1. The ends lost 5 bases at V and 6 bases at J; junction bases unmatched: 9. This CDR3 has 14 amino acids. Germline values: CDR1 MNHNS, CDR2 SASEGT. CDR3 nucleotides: TGTGCCAGCAGTCGACAGGGAAGGCAGGATGGCTACACCTTC. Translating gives CASSRQGRQDGYTF.

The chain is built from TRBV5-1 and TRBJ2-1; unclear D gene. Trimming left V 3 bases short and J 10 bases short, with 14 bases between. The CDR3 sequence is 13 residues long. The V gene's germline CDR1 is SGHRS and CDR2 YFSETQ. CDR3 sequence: CASSSNTFGEQFF. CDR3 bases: TGCGCCAGCAGCTCTAACACCTTCGGGGAGCAGTTCTTC.

CDR3 amino acids: CASSSRSYSEQYF. CDR3 nucleotides: TGTGCCAGCAGCTCCCGCAGCTACTCCGAGCAGTACTTC. The V and J genes are TRBV7-2 and TRBJ2-7; no clear D gene. V was clipped by 4 bases and J by 6 bases, with 13 bases between them. The CDR3 length is 13 residues. CDR1 is SGHTA, CDR2 FQGNSA, per germline.

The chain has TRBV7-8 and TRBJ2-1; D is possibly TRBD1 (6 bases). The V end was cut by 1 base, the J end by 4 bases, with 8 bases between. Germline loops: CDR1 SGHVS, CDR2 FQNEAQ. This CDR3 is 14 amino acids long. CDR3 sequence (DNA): TGTGCCAGCAGCTTAGGGACAGTTTACAATGAGCAGTTCTTC. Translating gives CASSLGTVYNEQFF.

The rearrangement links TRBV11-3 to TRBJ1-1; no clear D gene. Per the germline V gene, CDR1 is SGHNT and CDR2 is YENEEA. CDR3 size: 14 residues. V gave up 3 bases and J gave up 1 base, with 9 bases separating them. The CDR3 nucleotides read TGTGCCAGCAGCTTGGGGAATAAGAACACTGAAGCTTTCTTT. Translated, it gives CASSLGNKNTEAFF.

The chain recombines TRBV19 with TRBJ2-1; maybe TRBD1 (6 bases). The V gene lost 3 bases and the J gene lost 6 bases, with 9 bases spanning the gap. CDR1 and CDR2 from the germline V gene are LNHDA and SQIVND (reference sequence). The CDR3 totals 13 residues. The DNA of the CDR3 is TGTGCCAGTAGTATCCAGGGGAGCAATGAGCAGTTCTTC. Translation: CASSIQGSNEQFF.

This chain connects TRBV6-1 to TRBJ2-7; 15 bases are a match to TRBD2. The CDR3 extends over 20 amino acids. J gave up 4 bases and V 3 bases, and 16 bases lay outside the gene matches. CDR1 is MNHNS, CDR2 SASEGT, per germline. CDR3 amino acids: CASSDGLGLAGGPFEYEQYF. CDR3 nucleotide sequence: TGTGCCAGCAGTGACGGCCTTGGACTAGCGGGAGGGCCATTCGAGTACGAGCAGTACTTC.

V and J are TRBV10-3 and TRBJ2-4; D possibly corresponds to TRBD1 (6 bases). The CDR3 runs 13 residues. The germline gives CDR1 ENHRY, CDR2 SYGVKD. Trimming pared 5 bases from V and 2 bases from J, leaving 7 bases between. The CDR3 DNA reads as TGTGCCATCAGTACAGGGTCCAAAAACATTCAGTACTTC. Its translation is CAISTGSKNIQYF.

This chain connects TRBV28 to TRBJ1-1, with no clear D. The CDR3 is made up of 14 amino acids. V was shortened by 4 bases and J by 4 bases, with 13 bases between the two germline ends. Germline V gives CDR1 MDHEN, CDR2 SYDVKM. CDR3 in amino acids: CASSSVDWSTEAFF. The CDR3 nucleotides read TGTGCCAGCAGTTCCGTGGACTGGAGCACTGAAGCTTTCTTT.

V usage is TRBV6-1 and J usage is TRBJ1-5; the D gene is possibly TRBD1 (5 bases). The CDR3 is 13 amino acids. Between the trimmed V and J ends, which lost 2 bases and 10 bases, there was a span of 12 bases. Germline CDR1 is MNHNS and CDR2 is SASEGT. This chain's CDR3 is CASSESMGVPQHF. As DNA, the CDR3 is TGTGCCAGCAGTGAATCGATGGGGGTTCCCCAGCATTTT.

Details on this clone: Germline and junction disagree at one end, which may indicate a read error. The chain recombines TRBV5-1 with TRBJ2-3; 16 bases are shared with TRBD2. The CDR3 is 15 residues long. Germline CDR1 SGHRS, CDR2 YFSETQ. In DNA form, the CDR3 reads TGCGCCAGCAGCGCGGGACTAGCGGGAGGGTACGGACACCAATTT. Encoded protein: CASSAGLAGGYGHQF.

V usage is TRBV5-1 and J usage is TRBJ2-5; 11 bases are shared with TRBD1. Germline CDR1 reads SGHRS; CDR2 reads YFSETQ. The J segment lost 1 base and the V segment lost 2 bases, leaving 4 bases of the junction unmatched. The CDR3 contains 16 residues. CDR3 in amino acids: CASSLGQGAGQETQYF. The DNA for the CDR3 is TGCGCCAGCAGCTTAGGACAGGGGGCCGGCCAAGAGACCCAGTACTTC.

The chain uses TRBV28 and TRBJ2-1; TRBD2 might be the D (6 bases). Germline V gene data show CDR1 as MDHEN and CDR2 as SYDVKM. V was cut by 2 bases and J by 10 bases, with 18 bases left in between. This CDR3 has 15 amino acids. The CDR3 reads CASSLRGGPSIEQFF. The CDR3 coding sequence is TGTGCCAGCAGTTTAAGAGGAGGGCCTTCAATCGAGCAGTTCTTC.

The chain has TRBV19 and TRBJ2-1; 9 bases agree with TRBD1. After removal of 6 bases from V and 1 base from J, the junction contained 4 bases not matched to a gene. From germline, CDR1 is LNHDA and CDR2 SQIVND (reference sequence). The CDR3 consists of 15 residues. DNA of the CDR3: TGTGCCAGTAGCAGGACAGGGGTTTCCTACAATGAGCAGTTCTTC. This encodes CASSRTGVSYNEQFF.

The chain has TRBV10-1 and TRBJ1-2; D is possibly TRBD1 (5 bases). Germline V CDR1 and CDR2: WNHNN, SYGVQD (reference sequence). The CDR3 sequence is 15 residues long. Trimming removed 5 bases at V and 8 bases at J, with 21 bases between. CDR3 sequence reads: CASSPPGPRPSGYTF. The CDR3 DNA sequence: TGCGCCAGCAGTCCCCCGGGACCGAGACCTTCCGGCTACACCTTC.

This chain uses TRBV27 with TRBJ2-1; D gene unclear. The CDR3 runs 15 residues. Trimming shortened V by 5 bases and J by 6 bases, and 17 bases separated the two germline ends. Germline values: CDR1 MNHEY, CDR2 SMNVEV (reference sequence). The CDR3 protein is CASSPSPRPSNEQFF. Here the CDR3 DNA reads TGTGCCAGCAGTCCATCCCCAAGGCCGTCCAATGAGCAGTTCTTC.

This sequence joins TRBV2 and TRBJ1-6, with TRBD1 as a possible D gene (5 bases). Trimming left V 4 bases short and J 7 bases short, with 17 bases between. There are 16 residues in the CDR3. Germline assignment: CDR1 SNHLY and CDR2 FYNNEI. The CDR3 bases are TGTGCCAGCAGTGGACAACAGACAGTCAACAATTCACCCCTCCACTTT. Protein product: CASSGQQTVNNSPLHF.

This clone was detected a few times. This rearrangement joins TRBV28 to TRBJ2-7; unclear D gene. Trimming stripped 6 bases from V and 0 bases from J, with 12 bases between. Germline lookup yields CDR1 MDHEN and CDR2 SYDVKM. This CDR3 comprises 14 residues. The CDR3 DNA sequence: TGTGCCAGCAGCCCAGTCCGCAGCTCCTACGAGCAGTACTTC. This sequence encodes CASSPVRSSYEQYF.

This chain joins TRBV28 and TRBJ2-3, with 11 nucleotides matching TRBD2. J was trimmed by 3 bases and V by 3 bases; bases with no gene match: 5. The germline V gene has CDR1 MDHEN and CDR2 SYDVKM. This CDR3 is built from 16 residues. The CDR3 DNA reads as TGTGCCAGCAGTTTCATTAGCGGGAGGGGGACAGATACGCAGTATTTT. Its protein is CASSFISGRGTDTQYF.

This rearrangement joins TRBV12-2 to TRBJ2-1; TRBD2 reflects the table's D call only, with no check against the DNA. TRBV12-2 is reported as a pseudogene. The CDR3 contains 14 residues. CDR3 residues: CASRLSCHGGEQFF. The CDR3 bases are TGTGCAAGTCGCTTATCCTGCCATGGAGGCGAGCAGTTCTTC.

The CDR3 spells CASSLGGGGHYEQYF. In nucleotides, the CDR3 is TGTGCCAGCAGCTTAGGGGGAGGAGGCCACTACGAGCAGTACTTC. The chain is built from TRBV7-9 and TRBJ2-7; maybe TRBD2 (6 bases). The germline gives CDR1 SEHNR, CDR2 FQNEAQ (reference sequence). V shed 1 base and J shed 3 bases, with 13 bases lying between them. This CDR3 spans 15 amino acids.